This T cell receptor (beta chain) was recorded in a study of T cell responses to AZD1222 COVID-19 vaccine. Produced via immunoSEQ multiplex PCR; TCRdb's table is partial and in-frame only. The table lists some 130,000 clones, roughly 90% of them singletons. This CDR3 contains 16 residues. V lost 4 bases and J lost 0, with 12 bases in between. Germline V lookup: CDR1 LGHDT, CDR2 YNNKEL (reference sequence). Overall study results and limits: Every sample of the repertoires postdated the peak T cell response.

To note about this clone: The antigen remains undetermined.

This TCR was recovered from an adult in good health. This chain links TRBV3-1 (or the pseudogene TRBV3-2) with TRBJ2-2; D may match TRBD1 or TRBD2 (5 bases each). Sequenced here: peripheral blood, sampled on day 0 of AZD1222 vaccination. The CDR3 loop reads CASSPMGVANTGELFF. CDR3 sequence (DNA): TGTGCCAGCAGCCCGATGGGGGTGGCGAACACCGGGGAGCTGTTTTTT.